The present entry profiles one TCR beta chain with its context. This specimen comes from a study of shared T cell receptors in the human thymus. This table comes from immunoSEQ multiplex PCR, and its TCRdb copy is limited to in-frame clones, with some not included. The sample lists approximately 660,000 clones, more than 75% seen once, with around 0.0099% in the top ten. The V gene end was trimmed by 7 bases and the J gene end by 2 bases; junction bases not matched to a gene: 8. CDR3 size: 15 residues. Germline V gene sequence: CDR1 LNHDA, CDR2 SQIVND (reference sequence). The sample also formed part of further work on human thymus T cells. That paper notes: Resected material from corrective heart surgery provided the thymus tissue analysed.

The V call is TRBV19, the J call TRBJ1-5, with 7 bases lining up with TRBD1. Material: thymocytes. The sequence derives from a boy less than two years old with a congenital heart defect. CDR3 protein: CASTQRDSGNQPQHF. CDR3 nucleotides: TGTGCCAGTACTCAGAGGGACAGTGGCAATCAGCCCCAGCATTTT.